These 13 T cell receptor beta chains were sequenced from one sample in a study of blood T cell repertoires in COVID-19. Assay used: immunoSEQ multiplex PCR; TCRdb lists only in-frame clones, some missing. Here the sample spans some 490,000 clones, 75% to 90% being singletons. Specimen: peripheral blood. Every receptor here comes from a human donor in a cohort sampled during active COVID-19.

The chain combines TRBV7-9 with TRBJ1-1; D is uncertain. Germline loops: CDR1 SEHNR, CDR2 FQNEAQ (reference sequence). This CDR3 region has 13 residues. Trimming left V 1 base short and J 8 bases short, with 11 bases between. CDR3 loop: CASSLGFSGEAFF. As DNA, the CDR3 is TGTGCCAGCAGCTTAGGTTTTTCGGGGGAAGCTTTCTTT.

The V call is TRBV11-1, the J call TRBJ2-3; 8 bases align to TRBD1. V was clipped by 4 bases and J by 3 bases; unmatched bases: 6. The CDR3 length is 15 residues. Germline CDR1 and CDR2: SGHAT and FQDESV (reference sequence). The CDR3 sequence: CASSSQDRATDTQYF. The CDR3 nucleotides read TGTGCCAGCAGCTCTCAGGACAGGGCAACAGATACGCAGTATTTT.

V usage is TRBV6-5 and J usage is TRBJ1-4; D uncertain. Germline CDR1 is MNHEY and CDR2 is SVGAGI. The germline V and J ends were trimmed by 2 bases and 0 bases, with 7 bases remaining between them. The CDR3 runs 15 residues. CDR3 in DNA: TGTGCCAGCAGTTACCTGCAGGCAACTAATGAAAAACTGTTTTTT. It encodes CASSYLQATNEKLFF.

The chain couples TRBV15 to TRBJ1-4; TRBD1 agrees at 9 bases. Per germline, CDR1 LNHNV and CDR2 YYDKDF (reference sequence). This CDR3 has 15 amino acids. V trimming: 4 bases; J trimming: 5 bases; junction bases outside the gene matches: 5. The CDR3 protein is CATSTKTGGNEKLFF. The CDR3, as DNA: TGTGCCACCAGCACCAAGACAGGGGGAAATGAAAAACTGTTTTTT.

The chain uses TRBV18 and TRBJ2-1, with 7 bases identical to TRBD2. In germline, CDR1 is KGHSH, CDR2 LQKENI. Trimming at V came to 5 bases and at J to 10 bases, leaving 11 bases not matched to a gene. CDR3 length equals 14 residues. The CDR3: CASSIGQRGEEQFF. As DNA, the CDR3 is TGTGCCAGCTCAATTGGCCAGCGGGGCGAAGAGCAGTTCTTC. The whole variable domain, filled in from reference TRBV18 and TRBJ2-1, reads NAGVMQNPRHLVRRRGQEARLRCSPMKGHSHVYWYRQLPEEGLKFMVYLQKENIIDESGMPKERFSAEFPKEGPSILRIQQVVRGDSAAYFCASSIGQRGEEQFFGPGTRLTVL.

CDR3 sequence reads: CASSSAQSQETQYF. CDR3 nucleotides: TGTGCCAGCAGCTCTGCTCAGTCGCAAGAGACCCAGTACTTC. The rearrangement links TRBV5-4 to TRBJ2-5; no firm D call. Trimming took 3 bases from V and 2 from J, leaving 11 bases between them. This CDR3 spans 14 amino acids. Germline values: CDR1 SGHNT, CDR2 YYREEE (reference sequence). Using reference TRBV5-4 and TRBJ2-5 for the parts outside the CDR3, the full variable domain is ETGVTQSPTHLIKTRGQQVTLRCSSQSGHNTVSWYQQALGQGPQFIFQYYREEENGRGNFPPRFSGLQFPNYSSELNVNALELDDSALYLCASSSAQSQETQYFGPGTRLLVL.

The genes are TRBV28 and TRBJ1-5, with D maybe TRBD1 (5 bases). The CDR3 totals 13 residues. Germline V CDR1 and CDR2: MDHEN, SYDVKM. V was clipped by 10 bases and J by 6 bases, with 16 bases between them. CDR3 DNA sequence: TGTGCCAACGGCAAAGGGGTGGGTCAGCCCCAGCATTTT. The encoded protein is CANGKGVGQPQHF.

The chain carries TRBV9 and TRBJ1-2; 10 nucleotides agree with TRBD1. Germline-derived CDR1 and CDR2 are SGDLS and YYNGEE. This CDR3 has 14 amino acids. V lost 3 bases, J lost 8 bases, and 7 bases stayed unmatched. In DNA, the CDR3 is TGTGCCAGCAGCGCCCGGGACAGGGGCGGAGGCTACACCTTC. This sequence encodes CASSARDRGGGYTF.

The chain is built from TRBV7-2 and TRBJ1-2; D gene unclear. Germline V gives CDR1 SGHTA, CDR2 FQGNSA. V lost 6 bases and J lost 2, with 16 bases in between. CDR3 length: 15 residues. The DNA for the CDR3 is TGTGCCAGCAGTTTAACGGGGTTTGGGAACTATGGCTACACCTTC. Translation gives CASSLTGFGNYGYTF.

CDR3 region: CASSESGRGGYTF. The CDR3 DNA is TGTGCCAGCAGTGAATCAGGGAGGGGAGGCTACACCTTC. The genes are TRBV2 and TRBJ1-2; perhaps TRBD1 as D (5 bases). With 2 bases removed from V and 8 bases from J, the gap between germline ends came to 12 bases. The V gene's germline CDR1 is SNHLY and CDR2 FYNNEI. The CDR3 has 13 residues.

The chain has TRBV7-2 and TRBJ2-1; 7 bases align to TRBD2. This CDR3 is 18 amino acids long. The germline V gene has CDR1 SGHTA and CDR2 FQGNSA. Trimming removed 2 bases from V and 4 bases from J; junction bases left unmatched: 14. The CDR3, as DNA: TGTGCCAGCAGCTTAAGGGCCCCGGGACTACCAAGATACAATGAGCAGTTCTTC. Protein product: CASSLRAPGLPRYNEQFF. Full variable domain (rest looked up from reference TRBV7-2 and TRBJ2-1): GAGVSQSPSNKVTEKGKDVELRCDPISGHTALYWYRQSLGQGLEFLIYFQGNSAPDKSGLPSDRFSAERTGGSVSTLTIQRTQQEDSAVYLCASSLRAPGLPRYNEQFFGPGTRLTVL.

CDR3 sequence: CASSISGANVLTF. The DNA of the CDR3 is TGTGCCAGCAGCATCTCTGGGGCCAACGTCCTGACTTTC. The genes are TRBV2 and TRBJ2-6; D is undetermined. Germline V CDR1 and CDR2: SNHLY, FYNNEI. Trimming removed 6 bases at V and 0 bases at J, with 3 bases between. This CDR3 contains 13 residues.

This rearrangement joins TRBV7-8 to TRBJ1-5; D call uncertain. The V end lost 1 base, the J end lost 5 bases, and 9 bases lay between the germline ends. This CDR3 contains 14 residues. CDR1 is SGHVS and CDR2 is FQNEAQ in the germline V gene. The CDR3 bases are TGTGCCAGCAGCTTAGTGTCTGTTGATCAGCCCCAGCATTTT. Translated: CASSLVSVDQPQHF.